The 7 T cell receptor beta chains presented below share a single source sample, sequenced in a study of cytomegalovirus exposure and HLA in healthy donors. The PCR employed 60 Vbeta primers together with 13 Jbeta primers. Libraries were prepared by immunoSEQ multiplex PCR; TCRdb keeps only in-frame clonotypes and omits some of them. Among some 140,000 clones listed, around 79% were seen once. Material: PBMCs. Receptors were obtained from a man aged 35-49 years in good health and CMV-seropositive.

The chain has TRBV28 and TRBJ1-2; tentative D call: TRBD1 (5 bases). Germline-derived CDR1 and CDR2 are MDHEN and SYDVKM. V was pared by 8 bases and J by 4 bases, with 11 bases between. The CDR3 runs 12 residues. Here the CDR3 DNA reads TGTGCCAGCGTACAGGCACCCTATGGCTACACCTTC. It is translated as CASVQAPYGYTF.

The chain carries TRBV2 and TRBJ1-5; 10 nucleotides align to TRBD1. The CDR3 is made up of 14 amino acids. Germline V gene sequence: CDR1 SNHLY, CDR2 FYNNEI. The junction had 3 bases not matched to a gene; V was cut back by 6 bases and J by 4 bases. The CDR3 DNA reads TGTGCCAGCAGGAGACAGGGGGCAAATCAGCCCCAGCATTTT. It codes for CASRRQGANQPQHF. Supplemented by reference TRBV2 and TRBJ1-5, the full variable domain reads EPEVTQTPSHQVTQMGQEVILRCVPISNHLYFYWYRQILGQKVEFLVSFYNNEISEKSEIFDDQFSVERPDGSNFTLKIRSTKLEDSAMYFCASRRQGANQPQHFGDGTRLSIL.

V and J are TRBV30 and TRBJ2-7, with D possibly being TRBD2 (5 bases). CDR3 length: 13 residues. V lost 0 bases and J lost 7, with 13 bases in between. Germline values: CDR1 GTSNPN, CDR2 SVGIG (reference sequence). CDR3 residues: CAWSVAPAAEQYF. The CDR3 DNA follows: TGTGCCTGGAGTGTTGCCCCAGCGGCAGAGCAGTACTTC.

CDR3 DNA sequence: TGTGCCAGCAGCTTATACCAAGAGCCGGGACTAAAAGGCTACACCTTC. Translated, it gives CASSLYQEPGLKGYTF. J is TRBJ1-2 and V is TRBV7-9; a possible D gene is TRBD1 (5 bases). The CDR3 contains 16 residues. Trimming cost V 2 bases and J 8 bases, with 21 bases left between them. Germline V gene sequence: CDR1 SEHNR, CDR2 FQNEAQ (reference sequence).

This chain uses TRBV27 with TRBJ2-5; weak D call: TRBD1 (5 bases). The closer fit of TRBJ2-7 to the DNA end suggests the J call may be wrong. The CDR3 spans 14 residues. Germline CDR1 reads MNHEY; CDR2 reads SMNVEV (reference sequence). CDR3 sequence reads: CASSFGDRTYEQYF. CDR3 in DNA: TGTGCCAGCAGTTTCGGCGACAGAACCTACGAGCAGTACTTC.

This chain connects TRBV5-1 to TRBJ1-3; D possibly corresponds to TRBD1 (5 bases). CDR1 and CDR2 (germline): SGHRS, YFSETQ. Trimming cost V 0 bases and J 3 bases, with 10 bases left between them. This CDR3 spans 15 amino acids. CDR3 region: CASSLAGQGGNTIYF. CDR3 bases: TGCGCCAGCAGCTTGGCCGGGCAGGGTGGAAACACCATATATTTT.

The chain uses TRBV27 and TRBJ2-7; maybe TRBD1 (5 bases). CDR1 MNHEY and CDR2 SMNVEV come from the germline V gene (reference sequence). With 4 bases removed from V and 2 bases from J, the gap between germline ends came to 15 bases. CDR3 length: 15 residues. This CDR3 is CASSYAGKRPYEQYF. Here the CDR3 DNA reads TGTGCCAGCAGTTATGCAGGGAAAAGGCCCTACGAGCAGTACTTC.